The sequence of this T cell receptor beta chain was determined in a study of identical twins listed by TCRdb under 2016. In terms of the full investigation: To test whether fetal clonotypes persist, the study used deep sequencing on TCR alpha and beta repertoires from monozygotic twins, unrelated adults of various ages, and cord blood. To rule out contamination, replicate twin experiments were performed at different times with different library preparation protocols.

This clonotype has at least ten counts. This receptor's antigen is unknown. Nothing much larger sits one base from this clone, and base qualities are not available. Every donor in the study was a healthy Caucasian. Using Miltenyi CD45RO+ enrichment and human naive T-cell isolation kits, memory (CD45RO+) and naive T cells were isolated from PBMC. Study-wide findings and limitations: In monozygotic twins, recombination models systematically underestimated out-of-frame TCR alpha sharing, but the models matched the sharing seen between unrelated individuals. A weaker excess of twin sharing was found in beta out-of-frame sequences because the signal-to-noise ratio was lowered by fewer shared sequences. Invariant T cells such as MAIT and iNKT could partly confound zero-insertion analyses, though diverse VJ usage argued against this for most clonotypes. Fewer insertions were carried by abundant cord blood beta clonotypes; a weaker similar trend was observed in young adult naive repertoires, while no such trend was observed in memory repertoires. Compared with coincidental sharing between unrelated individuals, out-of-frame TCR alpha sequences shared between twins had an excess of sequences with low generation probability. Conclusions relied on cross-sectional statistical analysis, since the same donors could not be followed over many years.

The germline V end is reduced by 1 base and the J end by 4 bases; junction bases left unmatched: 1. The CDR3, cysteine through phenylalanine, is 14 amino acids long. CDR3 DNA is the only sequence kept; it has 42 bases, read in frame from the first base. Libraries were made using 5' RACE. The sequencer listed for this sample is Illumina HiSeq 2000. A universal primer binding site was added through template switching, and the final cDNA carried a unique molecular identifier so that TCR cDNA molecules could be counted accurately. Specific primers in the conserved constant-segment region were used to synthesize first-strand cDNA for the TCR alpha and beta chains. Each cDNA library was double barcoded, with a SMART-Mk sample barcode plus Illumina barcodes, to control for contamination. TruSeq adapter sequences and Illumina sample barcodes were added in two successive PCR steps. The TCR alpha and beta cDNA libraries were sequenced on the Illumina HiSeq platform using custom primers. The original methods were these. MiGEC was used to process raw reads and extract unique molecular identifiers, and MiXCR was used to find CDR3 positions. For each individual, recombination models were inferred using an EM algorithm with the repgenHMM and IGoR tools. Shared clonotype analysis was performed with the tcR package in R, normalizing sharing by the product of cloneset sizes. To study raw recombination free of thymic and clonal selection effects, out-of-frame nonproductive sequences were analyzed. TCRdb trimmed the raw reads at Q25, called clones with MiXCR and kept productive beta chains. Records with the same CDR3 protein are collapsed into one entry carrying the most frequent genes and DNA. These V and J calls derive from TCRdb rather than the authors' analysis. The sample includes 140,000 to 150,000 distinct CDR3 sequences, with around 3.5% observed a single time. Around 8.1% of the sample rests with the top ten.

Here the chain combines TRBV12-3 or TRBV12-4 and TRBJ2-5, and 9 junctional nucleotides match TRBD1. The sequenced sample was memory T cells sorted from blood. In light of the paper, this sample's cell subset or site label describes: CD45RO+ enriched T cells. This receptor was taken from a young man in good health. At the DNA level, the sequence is TGTGCCAGCAGTTTAGTGACAGGGGGAGAGACCCAGTACTTC. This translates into CASSLVTGGETQYF.